This T cell receptor (beta chain) comes out of a study of shared clonotypes between healthy human individuals. Germline V gene data show CDR1 as KGHSH and CDR2 as LQKENI. CDR3 length: 17 amino acids. The J segment lost 1 base and the V segment lost 3 bases, leaving 11 bases of the junction unmatched. Broader study findings: What naive subsets generally showed was a larger estimated richness than memory subsets showed.

Naive CD8 isolation took CD45RO-negative cells positively selected for CCR7 and excluded terminally differentiated effector memory CD45RA+ cells. Participating donors were healthy, HIV-negative adults free of recent acute infections or vaccinations. This clone showed up just once. The antigen is undetermined. TCRdb keeps only in-frame clones here, not all; method: immunoSEQ multiplex PCR. Of roughly 2 million clones detected, less than 95% appear once; the ten largest clones hold roughly 1%. The sequenced sample consisted of naive CD8+ T cells sorted from blood. The clonotype comes from a man aged 18 to 35 in good health. The chain is built from TRBV18 and TRBJ2-5; TRBD2 matches at 7 bases. The CDR3, as DNA: TGTGCCAGCTCACCCGGCGGGGGATCGACTCCCCAAGAGACCCAGTACTTC. Protein product: CASSPGGGSTPQETQYF.